This passage covers 26 T cell receptor beta chains from one sample sequenced in a study of blood T cell repertoires in COVID-19. Here immunoSEQ multiplex PCR was the method, and the copy in TCRdb shows in-frame clones only, minus some. The data contain about 170,000 clones, approximately 91% of them singletons. The sample taken for sequencing was peripheral blood. The receptors here all came from a man between 18 and 29 years old with COVID-19, enrolled during active disease.

This clone was detected a few times. The chain carries TRBV9 and TRBJ1-3, with TRBD1 matching over 10 bases. The V gene end was trimmed by 2 bases and the J gene end by 0 bases; junction bases not matched to a gene: 5. The germline CDR1 and CDR2 sequences are SGDLS and YYNGEE. This CDR3 comprises 17 residues. The CDR3 region is CASSVGQGVLSGNTIYF. The CDR3 DNA follows: TGTGCCAGCAGCGTCGGACAGGGGGTGCTCTCTGGAAACACCATATATTTT.

V is TRBV11-3 and J is TRBJ2-1, with a tentative D call TRBD1 (5 bases). The CDR3 has 13 residues. V dropped 3 bases and J dropped 2 bases, with 5 bases sitting between them. Germline CDR1 is SGHNT and CDR2 is YENEEA. As DNA, the CDR3 is TGTGCCAGCAGCTTGGACACCTACAATGAGCAGTTCTTC. This gives the protein CASSLDTYNEQFF.

The chain combines TRBV14 with TRBJ2-7; 8 nucleotides align to TRBD1. The germline gives CDR1 SGHDN, CDR2 FVKESK. The CDR3 totals 14 residues. Trimming removed 5 bases from V and 6 bases from J; junction bases left unmatched: 9. The CDR3, as DNA: TGTGCCAGCAGCGCCTGGGACAGGTCTCGCGAGCAGTACTTC. It translates to CASSAWDRSREQYF.

This chain connects TRBV25-1 to TRBJ1-2; D remains unclear. Germline V gene data show CDR1 as MGHDK and CDR2 as SYGVNS. V lost 0 bases to trimming and J lost 8 bases, with 4 bases between them. The CDR3 is 11 residues long. This chain's CDR3 is CASSEYSGYTF. CDR3 nucleotides: TGTGCCAGCAGTGAATATAGCGGCTACACCTTC.

This clone was observed a few times. This chain links TRBV7-2 with TRBJ1-3; the D is unclear. The germline V gene has CDR1 SGHTA and CDR2 FQGNSA. This CDR3 contains 14 residues. V was trimmed by 5 bases and J by 0 bases, leaving 8 bases between them. In DNA form, the CDR3 reads TGTGCCAGCAGCAAACAGAGCTCTGGAAACACCATATATTTT. This translates into CASSKQSSGNTIYF.

This clone was detected once. This chain uses TRBV2 with TRBJ2-5; 7 bases fit TRBD1. The CDR3 is 11 residues long. Per germline, CDR1 SNHLY and CDR2 FYNNEI. After removal of 9 bases from V and 7 bases from J, the junction contained 5 bases not matched to a gene. CDR3 nucleotides: TGTGCCAGTCAGGGACAGTCGACCCAGTACTTC. This sequence encodes CASQGQSTQYF.

The V gene is TRBV9, the J gene TRBJ1-2, with D tentatively TRBD1 (6 bases). Germline CDR1 reads SGDLS; CDR2 reads YYNGEE. Trimming removed 3 bases from V and 8 bases from J, with 17 bases in between. This CDR3 is built from 14 residues. The CDR3 nucleotides are TGTGCCAGCAGCGCACCCACAGGGACGCGAGGCTACACCTTC. It yields the protein CASSAPTGTRGYTF.

The rearrangement joins TRBV4-3 to TRBJ2-3; 7 bases match TRBD1. Germline CDR1 reads LGHNA; CDR2 reads YSLEER. This CDR3 has 14 residues. Trimming removed 0 bases from V and 7 bases from J; junction bases left unmatched: 4. The CDR3 DNA sequence: TGCGCCAGCAGCCAAGAGGGGACAGATTATACGCAGTATTTT. It yields the protein CASSQEGTDYTQYF.

In this sample, this clone turned up once. V usage is TRBV29-1 and J usage is TRBJ2-1; 10 nucleotides agree with TRBD2. Germline CDR1 is SQVTM and CDR2 is ANQGSEA. Trimming at V came to 0 bases and at J to 7 bases, leaving 6 bases not matched to a gene. The CDR3 covers 15 residues. CDR3 DNA: TGCAGCGTTGAAGACCAGGCTAGCGGGAGTAATGAGCAGTTCTTC. Translated, it gives CSVEDQASGSNEQFF.

J is TRBJ1-2 and V is TRBV27; tentatively, D is TRBD1 (5 bases). The germline CDR1 and CDR2 sequences are MNHEY and SMNVEV (reference sequence). Trimming left V 5 bases short and J 6 bases short, with 16 bases between. This CDR3 is 14 amino acids long. CDR3 DNA: TGTGCCAGCAGTCCGGGGGACGGAAAAAATGGCTACACCTTC. Protein: CASSPGDGKNGYTF.

This clone was observed a few times. The chain's CDR3 is CASSLGQGDYEQYF. The CDR3 DNA is TGCGCCAGCAGCTTGGGACAGGGGGACTACGAGCAGTACTTC. The chain links TRBV5-1 to TRBJ2-7; the match to TRBD1 covers 9 bases. V gave up 0 bases and J gave up 3 bases; unmatched junction bases: 1. The germline gives CDR1 SGHRS, CDR2 YFSETQ. This CDR3 has 14 amino acids.

This chain connects TRBV6-5 to TRBJ1-2; 7 nucleotides match TRBD1. J lost 0 bases, V lost 6 bases, and 4 bases had no gene match. Germline V gene lookup returns CDR1 MNHEY and CDR2 SVGAGI. The CDR3 is made up of 14 amino acids. The CDR3 DNA follows: TGTGCCAGCAGAAGGGACAGATCTAACTATGGCTACACCTTC. This sequence encodes CASRRDRSNYGYTF.

V usage is TRBV4-1 and J usage is TRBJ1-2; D is unresolved. The germline V and J ends were trimmed by 1 base and 1 base, with 10 bases remaining between them. The CDR3 runs 15 residues. Per the germline V gene, CDR1 is MGHRA and CDR2 is YSYEKL. Here the CDR3 reads CASSQGEGVNYGYTF. The DNA of the CDR3 is TGCGCCAGCAGCCAAGGGGAGGGAGTTAACTATGGCTACACCTTC.

The chain carries TRBV4-2 and TRBJ2-4; possibly TRBD2 for D (6 bases). The CDR3 totals 18 residues. In germline, CDR1 is LGHNA, CDR2 YNFKEQ. Trimming stripped 2 bases from V and 0 bases from J, with 17 bases between. In DNA form, the CDR3 reads TGTGCCAGCAGCCAAATTCGGGACTCCTGGGGAGCCAAAAACATTCAGTACTTC. Residues: CASSQIRDSWGAKNIQYF.

This clone occurred a few times. CDR3 in DNA: TGCGCCAGCAGCTCCTCGACAGGGACTTACGAGCAGTACTTC. Protein product: CASSSSTGTYEQYF. The rearrangement links TRBV5-1 to TRBJ2-7, with D tentatively TRBD1 (7 bases). V lost 3 bases and J 4 bases, leaving 14 bases between the germline ends. The CDR3 sequence is 14 residues long. Germline V gives CDR1 SGHRS, CDR2 YFSETQ.

This rearrangement joins TRBV28 to TRBJ2-1; the D is unclear. Deletions cut 2 bases from V and 7 bases from J, with 21 bases between. Germline CDR1 and CDR2: MDHEN and SYDVKM. The CDR3 extends over 17 amino acids. DNA for the CDR3: TGTGCCAGCAGTTTACTTTTCCCATACCCAAAACAAAATGAGCAGTTCTTC. This gives the protein CASSLLFPYPKQNEQFF.

Only one count was recorded for this clone. In DNA form, the CDR3 reads TGTGCCAGCTCCCAGGGGGGAAACACTGAAGCTTTCTTT. This gives the protein CASSQGGNTEAFF. The genes are TRBV13 and TRBJ1-1, with 7 nucleotides matching TRBD1. Per the germline V gene, CDR1 is PRHDT and CDR2 is FYEKMQ (reference sequence). The CDR3 has 13 residues. With V trimmed by 8 bases and J by 2 bases, 5 bases remained unmatched.

V usage is TRBV9 and J usage is TRBJ2-1; 10 bases align to TRBD2. This CDR3 comprises 16 residues. Germline V CDR1 and CDR2: SGDLS, YYNGEE. The J segment lost 9 bases and the V segment lost 4 bases, leaving 13 bases of the junction unmatched. CDR3 amino acids: CASSPTTLAGVGEQFF. The CDR3 nucleotides are TGTGCCAGCAGCCCCACGACGCTAGCGGGAGTGGGTGAGCAGTTCTTC.

CDR3 region: CASRGGRETQYF. The CDR3 DNA sequence: TGTGCCAGCAGGGGCGGGAGAGAGACCCAGTACTTC. This chain links TRBV25-1 with TRBJ2-5, with 7 bases that match TRBD2. The V gene's germline CDR1 is MGHDK and CDR2 SYGVNS. CDR3 length: 12 residues. V lost 6 bases, J lost 4 bases, and 2 bases stayed unmatched.

The rearrangement joins TRBV7-9 to TRBJ2-2; possible D gene TRBD1, 5 bases. This CDR3 spans 18 amino acids. Between the trimmed V and J ends, which lost 2 bases and 0 bases, there was a span of 16 bases. The germline gives CDR1 SEHNR, CDR2 FQNEAQ (reference sequence). The CDR3 nucleotides read TGTGCCAGCAGCTTATCTTTGGGGCAAACAGCGAACACCGGGGAGCTGTTTTTT. Protein sequence: CASSLSLGQTANTGELFF.

The chain links TRBV13 to TRBJ1-5; TRBD1 matches 7 bases. In germline, CDR1 is PRHDT, CDR2 FYEKMQ (reference sequence). This CDR3 spans 14 amino acids. J was trimmed by 3 bases and V by 4 bases; bases with no gene match: 3. CDR3 in DNA: TGTGCCAGCAGCTCAGGACAGGTCAATCAGCCCCAGCATTTT. It is translated as CASSSGQVNQPQHF.

The chain joins TRBV6-4 to TRBJ2-7, with D possibly TRBD2 on 5 matching bases. Germline V lookup: CDR1 MRHNA, CDR2 SNTAGT. V was cut by 6 bases and J by 1 base, with 10 bases left in between. The CDR3 length is 13 residues. The CDR3: CASSRTGSYEQYF. The CDR3 bases are TGTGCCAGCAGCCGGACGGGATCCTACGAGCAGTACTTC.

This chain joins TRBV28 and TRBJ1-6, with D perhaps matching TRBD1 (6 bases). Germline V gives CDR1 MDHEN, CDR2 SYDVKM. V lost 7 bases, J lost 0 bases, and 13 bases lay in between. The CDR3 covers 16 residues. For the CDR3, the DNA is TGTGCCAGCACCGAAGGGGGGGGCTCCTATAATTCACCCCTCCACTTT. It translates to CASTEGGGSYNSPLHF.

This clone was seen just once. The rearrangement uses TRBV28 and TRBJ2-3; 8 bases are a match to TRBD1. This CDR3 comprises 16 residues. Losses at the gene ends were 5 bases for V and 2 bases for J; bases not matched to a gene: 9. The germline CDR1 and CDR2 sequences are MDHEN and SYDVKM. In DNA, the CDR3 is TGTGCCAGCAGTCCACCGACAGGGGAAGACACAGATACGCAGTATTTT. Translation gives CASSPPTGEDTDTQYF.

With respect to this clone: Other DNA variants within this sample encode the same CDR3. The chain uses TRBV5-1 and TRBJ1-2; D might be TRBD1 (6 bases). Germline V gives CDR1 SGHRS, CDR2 YFSETQ. This CDR3 spans 13 amino acids. V lost 2 bases to trimming and J lost 1 base, with 6 bases between them. The DNA for the CDR3 is TGCGCCAGCAGCTTACAGGGTAACTATGGCTACACCTTC. Amino acid sequence: CASSLQGNYGYTF.

The rearrangement joins TRBV28 to TRBJ1-2, with D possibly TRBD1 on 5 matching bases. The CDR3 has 13 residues. The germline V and J ends were trimmed by 1 base and 8 bases, with 11 bases remaining between them. The V gene's germline CDR1 is MDHEN and CDR2 SYDVKM. CDR3 amino acids: CASSLFGANGYTF. CDR3 coding DNA: TGTGCCAGCAGTTTATTTGGGGCGAACGGCTACACCTTC.